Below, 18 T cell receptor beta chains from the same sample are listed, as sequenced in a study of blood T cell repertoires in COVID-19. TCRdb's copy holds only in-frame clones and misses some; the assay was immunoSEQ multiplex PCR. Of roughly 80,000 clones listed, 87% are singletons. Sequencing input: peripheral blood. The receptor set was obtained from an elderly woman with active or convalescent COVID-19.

CDR3 region: CATSEWGQGYNEQFF. The CDR3 nucleotides are TGTGCCACCAGTGAGTGGGGTCAGGGCTACAATGAGCAGTTCTTC. V usage is TRBV24-1 and J usage is TRBJ2-1, with D tentatively TRBD1 (5 bases). The CDR3 is 15 amino acids. Germline V gene data show CDR1 as KGHDR and CDR2 as SFDVKD. V was pared by 4 bases and J by 3 bases, with 12 bases between.

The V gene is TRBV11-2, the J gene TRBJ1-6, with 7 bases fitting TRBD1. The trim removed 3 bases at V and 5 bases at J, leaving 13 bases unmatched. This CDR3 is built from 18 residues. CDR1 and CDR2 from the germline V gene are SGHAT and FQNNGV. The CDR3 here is CASSFSNLPGGNNSPLHF. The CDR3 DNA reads TGTGCCAGCAGCTTTTCCAACTTACCAGGGGGAAATAATTCACCCCTCCACTTT.

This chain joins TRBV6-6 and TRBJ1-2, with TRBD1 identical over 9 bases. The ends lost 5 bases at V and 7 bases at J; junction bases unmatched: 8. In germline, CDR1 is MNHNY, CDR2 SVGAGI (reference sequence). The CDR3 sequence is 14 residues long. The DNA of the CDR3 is TGTGCCAGCAGTAAACCGGGACAGGGTACTGGCTACACCTTC. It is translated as CASSKPGQGTGYTF.

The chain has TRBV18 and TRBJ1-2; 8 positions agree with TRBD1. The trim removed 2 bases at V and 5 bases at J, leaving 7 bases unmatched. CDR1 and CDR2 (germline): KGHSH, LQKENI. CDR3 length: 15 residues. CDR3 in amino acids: CASSPNVTGVYGYTF. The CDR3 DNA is TGTGCCAGCTCACCAAACGTGACAGGGGTTTATGGCTACACCTTC. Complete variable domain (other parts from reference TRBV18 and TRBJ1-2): NAGVMQNPRHLVRRRGQEARLRCSPMKGHSHVYWYRQLPEEGLKFMVYLQKENIIDESGMPKERFSAEFPKEGPSILRIQQVVRGDSAAYFCASSPNVTGVYGYTFGSGTRLTVV.

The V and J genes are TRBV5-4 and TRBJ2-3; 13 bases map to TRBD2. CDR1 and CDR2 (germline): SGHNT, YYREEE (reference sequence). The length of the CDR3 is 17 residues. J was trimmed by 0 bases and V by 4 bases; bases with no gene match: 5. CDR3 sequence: CASSIGTSGASTDTQYF. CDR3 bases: TGTGCCAGCAGCATAGGGACTAGCGGGGCAAGCACAGATACGCAGTATTTT.

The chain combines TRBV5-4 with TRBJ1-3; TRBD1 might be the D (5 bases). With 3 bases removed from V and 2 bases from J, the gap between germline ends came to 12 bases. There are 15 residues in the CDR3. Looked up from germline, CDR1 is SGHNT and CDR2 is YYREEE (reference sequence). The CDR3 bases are TGTGCCAGCAGCTCCTCAGGGCCTACTGGAAACACCATATATTTT. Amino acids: CASSSSGPTGNTIYF. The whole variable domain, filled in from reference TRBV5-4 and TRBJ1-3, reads ETGVTQSPTHLIKTRGQQVTLRCSSQSGHNTVSWYQQALGQGPQFIFQYYREEENGRGNFPPRFSGLQFPNYSSELNVNALELDDSALYLCASSSSGPTGNTIYFGEGSWLTVV.

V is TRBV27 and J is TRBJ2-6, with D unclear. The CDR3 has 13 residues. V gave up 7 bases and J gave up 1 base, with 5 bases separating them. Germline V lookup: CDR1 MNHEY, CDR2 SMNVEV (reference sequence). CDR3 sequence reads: CASTGSGANVLTF. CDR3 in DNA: TGTGCCAGCACAGGTTCTGGGGCCAACGTCCTGACTTTC.

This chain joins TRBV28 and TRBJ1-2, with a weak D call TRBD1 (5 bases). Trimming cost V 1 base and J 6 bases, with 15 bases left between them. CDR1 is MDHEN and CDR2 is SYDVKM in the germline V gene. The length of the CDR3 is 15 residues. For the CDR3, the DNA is TGTGCCAGCAGTTTATTGTGGGCCAGGGCCCATGGCTACACCTTC. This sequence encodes CASSLLWARAHGYTF.

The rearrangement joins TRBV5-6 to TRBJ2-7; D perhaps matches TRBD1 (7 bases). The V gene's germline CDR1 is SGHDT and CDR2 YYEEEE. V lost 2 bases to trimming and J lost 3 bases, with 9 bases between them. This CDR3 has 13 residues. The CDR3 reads CASSFQGGYEQYF. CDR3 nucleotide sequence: TGTGCCAGCAGCTTCCAGGGGGGCTACGAGCAGTACTTC. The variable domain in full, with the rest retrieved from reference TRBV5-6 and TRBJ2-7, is DAGVTQSPTHLIKTRGQQVTLRCSPKSGHDTVSWYQQALGQGPQFIFQYYEEEERQRGNFPDRFSGHQFPNYSSELNVNALLLGDSALYLCASSFQGGYEQYFGPGTRLTVT.

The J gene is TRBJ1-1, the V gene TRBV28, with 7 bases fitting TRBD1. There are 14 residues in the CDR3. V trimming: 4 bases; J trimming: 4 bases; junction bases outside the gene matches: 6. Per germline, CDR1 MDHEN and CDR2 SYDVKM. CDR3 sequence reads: CASSSDRDGTEAFF. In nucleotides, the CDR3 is TGTGCCAGCAGTTCCGACAGGGATGGCACTGAAGCTTTCTTT.

CDR3 coding DNA: TGTGCCACCAGCGGGGGGGCCGGGACACAACAAGAAAAACTGTTTTTT. This sequence encodes CATSGGAGTQQEKLFF. The V gene is TRBV15, the J gene TRBJ1-4; a possible D gene is TRBD1 (6 bases). Trimming took 5 bases from V and 8 from J, leaving 21 bases between them. The germline CDR1 and CDR2 sequences are LNHNV and YYDKDF (reference sequence). This CDR3 is 16 amino acids long.

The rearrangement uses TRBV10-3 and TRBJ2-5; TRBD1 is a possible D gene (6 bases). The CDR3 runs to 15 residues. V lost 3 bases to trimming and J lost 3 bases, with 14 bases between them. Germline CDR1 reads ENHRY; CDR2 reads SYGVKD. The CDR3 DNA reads TGTGCCATCAGTGACTCTGGGACAACAAAAGAGACCCAGTACTTC. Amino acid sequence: CAISDSGTTKETQYF.

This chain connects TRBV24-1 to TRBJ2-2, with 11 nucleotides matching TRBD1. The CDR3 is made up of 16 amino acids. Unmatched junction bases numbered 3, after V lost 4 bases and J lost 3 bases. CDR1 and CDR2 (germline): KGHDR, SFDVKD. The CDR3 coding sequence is TGTGCCACCAGTGAAATGGACAGGGGGCACACCGGGGAGCTGTTTTTT. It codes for CATSEMDRGHTGELFF.

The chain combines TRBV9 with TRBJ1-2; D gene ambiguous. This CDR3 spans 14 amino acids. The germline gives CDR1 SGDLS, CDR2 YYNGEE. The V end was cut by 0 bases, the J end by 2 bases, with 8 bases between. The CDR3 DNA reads TGTGCCAGCAGCGTAGTAGCACAAAACTATGGCTACACCTTC. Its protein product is CASSVVAQNYGYTF.

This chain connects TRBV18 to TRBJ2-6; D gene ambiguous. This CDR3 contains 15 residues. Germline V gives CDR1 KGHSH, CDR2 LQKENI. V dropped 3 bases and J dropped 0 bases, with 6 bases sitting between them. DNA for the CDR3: TGTGCCAGCTCACCGGTTAGCTCTGGGGCCAACGTCCTGACTTTC. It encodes CASSPVSSGANVLTF.

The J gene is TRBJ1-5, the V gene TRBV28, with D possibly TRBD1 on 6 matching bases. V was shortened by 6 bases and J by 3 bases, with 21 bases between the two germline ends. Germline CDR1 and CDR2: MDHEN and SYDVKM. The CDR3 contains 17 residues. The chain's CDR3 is CASSQAGADTFNQPQHF. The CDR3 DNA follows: TGTGCCAGCAGCCAGGCGGGGGCGGATACTTTCAATCAGCCCCAGCATTTT.

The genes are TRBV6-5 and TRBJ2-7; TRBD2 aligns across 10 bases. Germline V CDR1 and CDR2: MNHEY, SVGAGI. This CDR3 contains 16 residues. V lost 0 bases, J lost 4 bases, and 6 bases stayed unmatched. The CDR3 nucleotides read TGTGCCAGCAGTTACTCAACGGGACTAGCGAGGTACGAGCAGTACTTC. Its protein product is CASSYSTGLARYEQYF.

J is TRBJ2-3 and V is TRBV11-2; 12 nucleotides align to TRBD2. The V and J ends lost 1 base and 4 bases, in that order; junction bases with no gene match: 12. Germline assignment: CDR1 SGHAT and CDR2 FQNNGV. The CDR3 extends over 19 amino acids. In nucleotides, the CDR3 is TGTGCCAGCAGCTTAGCCGGGCTAGCGGGAGGGCCGATGGCAGATACGCAGTATTTT. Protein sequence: CASSLAGLAGGPMADTQYF.